This entry is about one T cell receptor beta chain. Clones were sequenced by immunoSEQ multiplex PCR, and TCRdb holds only the in-frame ones, with some missing. The table has 110,000 to 150,000 clones, 85% to 95% seen once. CDR1 and CDR2 from the germline V gene are MDHEN and SYDVKM. V shed 3 bases, J shed 0 bases, and the junction held 7 bases outside the gene matches. This CDR3 region has 16 residues. The data derive from a study of T cell responses to AZD1222 COVID-19 vaccine. The sample in question was peripheral blood, obtained on day 0 of MenACWY control vaccination. The chain has TRBV28 and TRBJ2-7; TRBD2 aligns across 8 bases. This receptor was taken from an adult in good health. The CDR3 DNA reads TGTGCCAGCAGTTTCCGGAGCGGGAGAGTCTCCTACGAGCAGTACTTC. This sequence encodes CASSFRSGRVSYEQYF.